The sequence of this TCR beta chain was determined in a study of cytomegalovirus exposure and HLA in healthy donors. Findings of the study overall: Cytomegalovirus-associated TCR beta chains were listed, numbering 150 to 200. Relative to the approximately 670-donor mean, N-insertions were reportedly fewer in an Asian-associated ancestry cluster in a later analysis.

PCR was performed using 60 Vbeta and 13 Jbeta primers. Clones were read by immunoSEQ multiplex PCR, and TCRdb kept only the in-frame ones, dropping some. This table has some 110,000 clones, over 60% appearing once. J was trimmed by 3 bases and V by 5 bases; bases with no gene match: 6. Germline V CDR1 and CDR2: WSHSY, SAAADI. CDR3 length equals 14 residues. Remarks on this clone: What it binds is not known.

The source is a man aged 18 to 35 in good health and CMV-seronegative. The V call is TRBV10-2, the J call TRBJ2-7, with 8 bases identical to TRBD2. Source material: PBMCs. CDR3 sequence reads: CASSLPAGVYEQYF. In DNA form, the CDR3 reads TGCGCCAGCAGTCTCCCAGCGGGGGTCTACGAGCAGTACTTC.